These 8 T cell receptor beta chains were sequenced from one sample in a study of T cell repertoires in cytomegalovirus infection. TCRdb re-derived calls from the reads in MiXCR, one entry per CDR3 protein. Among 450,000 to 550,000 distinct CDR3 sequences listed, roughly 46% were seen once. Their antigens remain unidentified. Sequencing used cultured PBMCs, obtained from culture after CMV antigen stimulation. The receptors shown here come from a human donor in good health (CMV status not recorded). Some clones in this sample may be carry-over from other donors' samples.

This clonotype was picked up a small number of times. CDR3 DNA sequence: TGTGCCAGCGCTATAGGCGGGTGGAACATTCAGTACTTC. It translates to CASAIGGWNIQYF. This sequence joins TRBV7-9 and TRBJ2-4; possibly TRBD2 for D (5 bases). The CDR3 runs 13 residues. CDR1 is SEHNR and CDR2 is FQNEAQ in the germline V gene (reference sequence). The V gene lost 8 bases and the J gene lost 7 bases, with 15 bases spanning the gap.

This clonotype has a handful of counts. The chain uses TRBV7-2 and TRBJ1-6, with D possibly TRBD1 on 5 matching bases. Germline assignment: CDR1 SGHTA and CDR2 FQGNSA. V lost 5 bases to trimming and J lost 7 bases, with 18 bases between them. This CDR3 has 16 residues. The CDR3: CASSPRWGMRNSPLHF. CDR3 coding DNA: TGTGCCAGCAGCCCCCGTTGGGGGATGAGGAATTCACCCCTCCACTTT.

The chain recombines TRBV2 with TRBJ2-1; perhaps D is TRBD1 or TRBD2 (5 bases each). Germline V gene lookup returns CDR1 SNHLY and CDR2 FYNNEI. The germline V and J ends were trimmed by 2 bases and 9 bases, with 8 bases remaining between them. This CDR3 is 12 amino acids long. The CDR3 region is CASSELGTEQFF. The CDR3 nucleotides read TGTGCCAGCAGTGAACTCGGGACTGAGCAGTTCTTC.

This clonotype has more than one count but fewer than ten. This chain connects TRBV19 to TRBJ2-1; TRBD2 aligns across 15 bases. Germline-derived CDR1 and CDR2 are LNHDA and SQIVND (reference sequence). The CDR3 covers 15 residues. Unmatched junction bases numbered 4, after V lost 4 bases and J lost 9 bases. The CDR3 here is CASSTSGLAGGEQFF. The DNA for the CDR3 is TGTGCCAGTAGTACCTCGGGACTAGCGGGAGGTGAGCAGTTCTTC.

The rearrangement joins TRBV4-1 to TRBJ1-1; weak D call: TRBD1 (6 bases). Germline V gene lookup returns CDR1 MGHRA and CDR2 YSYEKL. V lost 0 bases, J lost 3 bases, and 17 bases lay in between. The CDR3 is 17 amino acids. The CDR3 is CASSQEGGGGYYTEAFF. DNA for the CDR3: TGCGCCAGCAGCCAAGAAGGTGGGGGGGGCTATTACACTGAAGCTTTCTTT.

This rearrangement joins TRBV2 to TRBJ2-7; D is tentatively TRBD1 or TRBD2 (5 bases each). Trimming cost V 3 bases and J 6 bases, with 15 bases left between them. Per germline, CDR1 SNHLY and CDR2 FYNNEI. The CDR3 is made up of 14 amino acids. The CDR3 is CASSESGAVGEQYF. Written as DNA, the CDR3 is TGTGCCAGCAGTGAGTCCGGGGCAGTCGGCGAGCAGTACTTC.

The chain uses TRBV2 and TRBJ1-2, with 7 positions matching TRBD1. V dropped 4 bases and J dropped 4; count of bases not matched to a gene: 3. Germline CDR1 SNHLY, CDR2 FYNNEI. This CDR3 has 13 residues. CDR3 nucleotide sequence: TGTGCCAGCAGTGGGGGACAGCTCTATGGCTACACCTTC. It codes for CASSGGQLYGYTF.

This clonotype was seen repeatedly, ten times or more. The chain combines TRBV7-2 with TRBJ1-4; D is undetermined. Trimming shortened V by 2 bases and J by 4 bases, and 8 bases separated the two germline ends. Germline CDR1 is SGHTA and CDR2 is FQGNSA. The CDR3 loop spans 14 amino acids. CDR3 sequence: CASSLRAGNEKLFF. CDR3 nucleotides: TGTGCCAGCAGCTTACGGGCGGGTAATGAAAAACTGTTTTTT.